This T cell receptor beta chain stems from a study of CD8 T cells in ankylosing spondylitis. The study, taken as a whole, reports: Blood of patients with ankylosing spondylitis appeared to be characterized by a TCR beta motif of 8 or 9 highly homologous variants. Disease-linked clones, CD8+, were relatively rare in peripheral blood.

Library preparation for TCR beta used quantitative 5'-RACE with molecular barcodes. TCRdb used MiXCR to reprocess the 5' RACE reads, holding one entry per CDR3 protein. This sample has 400,000 or so distinct CDR3 sequences; roughly 26% occur once, and the top ten carry about 0.89%. Trimming left V 4 bases short and J 0 bases short, with 7 bases between. The CDR3 is 13 residues long. The germline V gene has CDR1 SQVTM and CDR2 ANQGSEA. In this sample, this clonotype turned up a few times. The antigen is not known. This TCR was recovered from a male donor with ankylosing spondylitis. Sequencing input: blood, either unsorted or a sorted T cell fraction (not recorded which). V and J are TRBV29-1 and TRBJ2-1, with D unresolved. The CDR3 DNA is TGCAGCGTTGCACAGTTCTCCTACAATGAGCAGTTCTTC. Amino acid sequence: CSVAQFSYNEQFF.